This TCR beta chain derives from a study of blood T cell repertoires in COVID-19 (dated by TCRdb to 2020 to 2022). About the full investigation: Samples covering the acute and convalescent phases of COVID-19 were provided by collaborators in the United States, Italy and Spain. The sample metadata nearly always contained a de-identified subject ID, COVID-19 status, age in years and sex. HLA class I and class II types, where available, came from metadata supplied by the sample provider rather than from assay-based typing. The material from the prospective study consisted of cDNA or gDNA derived from T cells, B-cell-depleted T cells, or PBMCs. Subjects who had been exposed to COVID-19, were actively infected with it, or had recovered from it provided the deeply sampled blood TCRbeta repertoires that made up the dataset. Samples came from the ongoing ImmuneRACE study (first 160 participants) plus 1,254 subjects from 6 global collaborators. The repertoires were released in a freely available public database intended as a resource for research on the immune response to SARS-CoV-2. General study outcomes and caveats: How much clinical and demographic metadata was included differed by source and by participant, and the metadata was provided uncurated.

TCRbeta CDR3 regions were amplified from genomic DNA using the immunoSEQ Assay, a bias-controlled multiplex PCR. The original pipeline was this. Within the assay, amplification of reference gene primers was used to estimate how many nucleated cells each sample contained. Sequence reads were collapsed and filtered to measure the absolute abundance of every unique TCRbeta CDR3 rearrangement. For each sample, productive Simpson clonality was calculated by taking the square root of Simpson's diversity index across productive rearrangements. TCRdb re-hosts the immuneACCESS table, in-frame sequences only. Its copies lack some clones; in the studies checked, an unresolved V gene accounts for under half of them, and the cause for the rest is not known. V and J calls and clone size are copied from that table; D and trimming were computed from the DNA. The sample includes around 19,000 clones, with 89% observed a single time. The ten most abundant clones make up under 6.5% of the sample.

Each collaborating institution followed its own protocols to collect whole blood in K2EDTA tubes. For TCRbeta analysis, collaborators shipped samples as frozen whole blood, isolated PBMCs, or DNA extracted from either of those sample types. This clone has just one count. It has no known antigen specificity. Sequence at one end of the junction differs from germline and may be a read error. The TCR comes from a human donor in a cohort sampled during active COVID-19. The sample comprised peripheral blood.

The nucleotides are TGTGCCAGCAGCGAAGGACAGAAGAACACTGAAGCTTTCTTT. It encodes CASSEGQKNTEAFF. In this chain, TRBV2 is recombined with TRBJ1-1; D gene: possibly TRBD1, on 6 matching bases. The CDR3 holds 14 amino acids from the cysteine to the phenylalanine. Only CDR3 DNA remains: 42 bases, in frame from the first base. The germline V gene sets CDR1 to SNHLY and CDR2 to FYNNEI. Full variable domain (CDR3 extended with the reference TRBV2 and TRBJ1-1 proteins): EPEVTQTPSHQVTQMGQEVILRCVPISNHLYFYWYRQILGQKVEFLVSFYNNEISEKSEIFDDQFSVERPDGSNFTLKIRSTKLEDSAMYFCASSEGQKNTEAFFGQGTRLTVV.